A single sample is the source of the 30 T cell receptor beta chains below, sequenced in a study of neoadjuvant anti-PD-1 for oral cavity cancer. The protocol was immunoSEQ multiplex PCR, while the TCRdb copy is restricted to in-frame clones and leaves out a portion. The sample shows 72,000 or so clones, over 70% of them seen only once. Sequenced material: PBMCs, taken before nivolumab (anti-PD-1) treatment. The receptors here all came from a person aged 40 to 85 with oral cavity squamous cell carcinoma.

CDR3 protein: CASSADTNLAFF. The CDR3 nucleotides are TGCGCCAGCAGCGCCGATACAAATCTGGCTTTCTTT. V gene TRBV5-1 combines with J gene TRBJ1-1; D not resolved. This CDR3 comprises 12 residues. CDR1 and CDR2 (germline): SGHRS, YFSETQ. The V and J ends lost 4 bases and 11 bases respectively, with 15 bases between them.

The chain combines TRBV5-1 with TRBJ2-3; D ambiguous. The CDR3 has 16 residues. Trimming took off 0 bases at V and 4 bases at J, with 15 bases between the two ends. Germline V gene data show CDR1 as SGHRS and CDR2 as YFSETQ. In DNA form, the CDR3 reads TGCGCCAGCAGCTTGGGAGTGGGCAGTGGCTCAGATACGCAGTATTTT. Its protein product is CASSLGVGSGSDTQYF.

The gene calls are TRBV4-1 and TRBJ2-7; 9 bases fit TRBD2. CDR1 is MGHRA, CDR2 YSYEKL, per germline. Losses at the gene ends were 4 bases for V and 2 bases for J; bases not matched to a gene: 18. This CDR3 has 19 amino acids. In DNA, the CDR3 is TGCGCCAGCAGCCTCAATAGGGCTAGCGGGGCACATAGGCCCTACGAGCAGTACTTC. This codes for CASSLNRASGAHRPYEQYF.

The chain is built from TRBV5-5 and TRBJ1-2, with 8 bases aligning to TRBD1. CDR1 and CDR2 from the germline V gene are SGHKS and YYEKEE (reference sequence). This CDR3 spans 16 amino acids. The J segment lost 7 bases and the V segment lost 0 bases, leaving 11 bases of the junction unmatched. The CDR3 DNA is TGTGCCAGCAGCTTGGTTGGTCAGGGGGCTGGAAGTGGCTACACCTTC. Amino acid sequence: CASSLVGQGAGSGYTF.

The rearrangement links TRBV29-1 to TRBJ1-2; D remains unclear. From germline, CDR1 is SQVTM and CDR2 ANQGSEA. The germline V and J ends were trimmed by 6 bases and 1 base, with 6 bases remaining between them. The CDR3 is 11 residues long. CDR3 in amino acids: CSVTVNYGYTF. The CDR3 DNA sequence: TGCAGCGTCACGGTTAACTATGGCTACACCTTC. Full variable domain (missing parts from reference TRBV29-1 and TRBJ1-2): SAVISQKPSRDICQRGTSLTIQCQVDSQVTMMFWYRQQPGQSLTLIATANQGSEATYESGFVIDKFPISRPNLTFSTLTVSNMSPEDSSIYLCSVTVNYGYTFGSGTRLTVV.

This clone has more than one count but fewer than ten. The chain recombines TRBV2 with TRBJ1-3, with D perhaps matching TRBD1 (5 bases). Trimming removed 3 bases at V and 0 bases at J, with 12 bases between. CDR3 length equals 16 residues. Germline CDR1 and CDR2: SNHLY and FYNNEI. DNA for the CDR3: TGTGCCAGCAGTGAGGGACGGGGACTCTCTGGAAACACCATATATTTT. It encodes CASSEGRGLSGNTIYF.

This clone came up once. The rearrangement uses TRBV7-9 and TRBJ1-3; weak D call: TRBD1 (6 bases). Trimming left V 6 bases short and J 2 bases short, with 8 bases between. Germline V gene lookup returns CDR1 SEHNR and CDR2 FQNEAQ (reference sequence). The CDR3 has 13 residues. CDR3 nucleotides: TGTGCCAGCAGACAGGGCGCTGGAAACACCATATATTTT. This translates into CASRQGAGNTIYF.

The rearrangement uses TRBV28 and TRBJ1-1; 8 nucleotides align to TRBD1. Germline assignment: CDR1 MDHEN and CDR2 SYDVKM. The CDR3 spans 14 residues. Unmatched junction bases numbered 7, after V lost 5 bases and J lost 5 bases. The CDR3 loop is CASSSQGARTEAFF. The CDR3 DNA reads TGTGCCAGCAGTAGCCAGGGGGCACGAACTGAAGCTTTCTTT.

CDR3 sequence: CASSLLTLAGVHEQFF. CDR3 nucleotide sequence: TGTGCCAGCAGCTTGCTCACGCTAGCGGGAGTGCATGAGCAGTTCTTC. The chain carries TRBV5-4 and TRBJ2-1; TRBD2 matches 10 bases. Trimming at V came to 1 base and at J to 8 bases, leaving 9 bases not matched to a gene. The CDR3 loop spans 16 amino acids. Per the germline V gene, CDR1 is SGHNT and CDR2 is YYREEE (reference sequence).

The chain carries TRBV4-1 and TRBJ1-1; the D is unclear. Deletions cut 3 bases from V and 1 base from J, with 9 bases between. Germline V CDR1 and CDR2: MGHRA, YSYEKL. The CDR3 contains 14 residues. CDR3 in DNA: TGCGCCAGCAGCCAGGTCGGTTGGAACACTGAAGCTTTCTTT. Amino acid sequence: CASSQVGWNTEAFF.

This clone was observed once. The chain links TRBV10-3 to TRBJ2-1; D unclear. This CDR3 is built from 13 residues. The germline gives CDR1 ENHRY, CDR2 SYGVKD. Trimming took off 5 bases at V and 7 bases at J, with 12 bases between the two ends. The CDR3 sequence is CAISSDKQNEQFF. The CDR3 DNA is TGTGCCATCAGTTCCGACAAACAGAATGAGCAGTTCTTC.

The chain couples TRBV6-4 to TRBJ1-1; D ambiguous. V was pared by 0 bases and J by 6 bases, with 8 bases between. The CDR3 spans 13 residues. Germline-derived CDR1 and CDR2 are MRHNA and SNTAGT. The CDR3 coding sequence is TGTGCCAGCAGTGACTCGATTTGGGCTGAAGCTTTCTTT. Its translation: CASSDSIWAEAFF.

CDR3 nucleotide sequence: TGTGCCACCAGCAGAGTCGAGTCGTCCTATGAGCTGTTTTTT. Translation gives CATSRVESSYELFF. The rearrangement uses TRBV15 and TRBJ2-2; D not certain. Germline CDR1 LNHNV, CDR2 YYDKDF (reference sequence). This CDR3 has 14 amino acids. V gave up 1 base and J gave up 11 bases, with 14 bases separating them.

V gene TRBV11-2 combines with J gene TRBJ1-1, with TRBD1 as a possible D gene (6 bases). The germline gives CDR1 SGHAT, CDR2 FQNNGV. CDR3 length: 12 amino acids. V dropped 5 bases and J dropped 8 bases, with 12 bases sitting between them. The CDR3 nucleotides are TGTGCCAGCAGCGTAGGGACACCAGAAGCTTTCTTT. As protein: CASSVGTPEAFF.

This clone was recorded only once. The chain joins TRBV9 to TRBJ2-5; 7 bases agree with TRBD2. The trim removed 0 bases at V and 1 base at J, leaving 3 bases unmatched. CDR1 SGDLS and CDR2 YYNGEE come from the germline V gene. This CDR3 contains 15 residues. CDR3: CASSVGPSGQETQYF. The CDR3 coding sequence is TGTGCCAGCAGCGTAGGGCCTAGCGGCCAAGAGACCCAGTACTTC.

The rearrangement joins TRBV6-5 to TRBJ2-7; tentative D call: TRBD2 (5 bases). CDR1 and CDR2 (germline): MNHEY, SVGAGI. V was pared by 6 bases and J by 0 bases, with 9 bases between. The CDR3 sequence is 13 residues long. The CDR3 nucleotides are TGTGCCAGCAGACCACGGGACTCCTACGAGCAGTACTTC. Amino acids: CASRPRDSYEQYF.

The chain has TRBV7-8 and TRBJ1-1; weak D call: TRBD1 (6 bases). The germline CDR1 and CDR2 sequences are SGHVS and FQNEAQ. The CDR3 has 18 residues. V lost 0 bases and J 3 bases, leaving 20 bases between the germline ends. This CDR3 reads CASSLAFGGRRGYTEAFF. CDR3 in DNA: TGTGCCAGCAGCTTAGCTTTCGGGGGGCGGCGGGGTTACACTGAAGCTTTCTTT.

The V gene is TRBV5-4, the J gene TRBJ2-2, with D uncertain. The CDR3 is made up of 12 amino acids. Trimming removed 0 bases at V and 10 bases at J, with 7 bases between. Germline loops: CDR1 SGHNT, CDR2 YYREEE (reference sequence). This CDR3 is CASSLEGMELFF. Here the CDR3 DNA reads TGTGCCAGCAGCTTGGAAGGGATGGAGCTGTTTTTT.

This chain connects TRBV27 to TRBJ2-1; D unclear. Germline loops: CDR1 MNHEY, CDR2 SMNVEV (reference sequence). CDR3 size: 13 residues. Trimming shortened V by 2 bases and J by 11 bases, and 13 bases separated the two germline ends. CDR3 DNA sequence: TGTGCCAGCAGTTTAGGTGGGTCAAGTAAGCAGTTCTTC. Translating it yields CASSLGGSSKQFF.

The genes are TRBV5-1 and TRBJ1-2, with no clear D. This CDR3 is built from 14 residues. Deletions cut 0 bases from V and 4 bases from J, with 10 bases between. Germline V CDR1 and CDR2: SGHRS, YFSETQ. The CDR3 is CASSLEAASYGYTF. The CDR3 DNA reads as TGCGCCAGCAGCTTGGAAGCGGCTTCCTATGGCTACACCTTC.

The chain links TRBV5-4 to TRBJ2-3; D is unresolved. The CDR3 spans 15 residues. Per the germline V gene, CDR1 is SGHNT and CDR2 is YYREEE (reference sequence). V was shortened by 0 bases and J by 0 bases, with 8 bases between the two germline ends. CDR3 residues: CASSLALTSTDTQYF. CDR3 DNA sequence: TGTGCCAGCAGCTTGGCCCTGACTAGCACAGATACGCAGTATTTT.

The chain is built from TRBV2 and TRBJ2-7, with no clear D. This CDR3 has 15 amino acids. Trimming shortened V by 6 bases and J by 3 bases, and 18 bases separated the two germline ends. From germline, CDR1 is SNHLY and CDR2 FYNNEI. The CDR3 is CASRIAPDVLYEQYF. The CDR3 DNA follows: TGTGCCAGCAGAATAGCCCCCGACGTCCTCTACGAGCAGTACTTC.

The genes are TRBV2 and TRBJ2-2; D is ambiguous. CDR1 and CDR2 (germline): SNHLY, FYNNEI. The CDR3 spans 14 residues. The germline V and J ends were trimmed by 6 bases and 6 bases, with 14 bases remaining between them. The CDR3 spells CASRRSWSSGELFF. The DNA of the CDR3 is TGTGCCAGCAGGCGAAGCTGGTCGTCCGGGGAGCTGTTTTTT.

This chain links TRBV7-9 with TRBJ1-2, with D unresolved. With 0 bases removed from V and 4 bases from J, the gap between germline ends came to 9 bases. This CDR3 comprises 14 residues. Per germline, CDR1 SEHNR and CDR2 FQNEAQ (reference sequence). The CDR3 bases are TGTGCCAGCAGCTTAGCGTCGGGATCCTATGGCTACACCTTC. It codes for CASSLASGSYGYTF. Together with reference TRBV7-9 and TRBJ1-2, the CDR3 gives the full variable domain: DTGVSQNPRHKITKRGQNVTFRCDPISEHNRLYWYRQTLGQGPEFLTYFQNEAQLEKSRLLSDRFSAERPKGSFSTLEIQRTEQGDSAMYLCASSLASGSYGYTFGSGTRLTVV.

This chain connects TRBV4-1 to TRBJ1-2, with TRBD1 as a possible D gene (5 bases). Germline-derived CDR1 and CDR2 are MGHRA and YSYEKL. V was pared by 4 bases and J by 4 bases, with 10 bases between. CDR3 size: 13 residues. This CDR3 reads CASSRGRGYGYTF. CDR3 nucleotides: TGCGCCAGCAGCCGCGGGAGGGGCTATGGCTACACCTTC.

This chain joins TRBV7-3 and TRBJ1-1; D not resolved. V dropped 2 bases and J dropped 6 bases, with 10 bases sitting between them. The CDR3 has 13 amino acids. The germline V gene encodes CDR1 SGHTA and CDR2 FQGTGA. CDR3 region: CASSLQGMPEAFF. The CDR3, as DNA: TGTGCCAGCAGCTTACAAGGGATGCCTGAAGCTTTCTTT. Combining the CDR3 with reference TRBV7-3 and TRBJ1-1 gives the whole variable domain GAGVSQTPSNKVTEKGKYVELRCDPISGHTALYWYRQSLGQGPEFLIYFQGTGAADDSGLPNDRFFAVRPEGSVSTLKIQRTERGDSAVYLCASSLQGMPEAFFGQGTRLTVV.

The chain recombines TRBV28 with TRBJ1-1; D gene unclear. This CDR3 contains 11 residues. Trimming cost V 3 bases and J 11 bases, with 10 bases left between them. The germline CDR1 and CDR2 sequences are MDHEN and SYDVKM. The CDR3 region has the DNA TGTGCCAGCAGTTTGGCCGGGTCGGCTTTCTTT. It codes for CASSLAGSAFF. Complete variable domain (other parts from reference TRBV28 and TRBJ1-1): DVKVTQSSRYLVKRTGEKVFLECVQDMDHENMFWYRQDPGLGLRLIYFSYDVKMKEKGDIPEGYSVSREKKERFSLILESASTNQTSMYLCASSLAGSAFFGQGTRLTVV.

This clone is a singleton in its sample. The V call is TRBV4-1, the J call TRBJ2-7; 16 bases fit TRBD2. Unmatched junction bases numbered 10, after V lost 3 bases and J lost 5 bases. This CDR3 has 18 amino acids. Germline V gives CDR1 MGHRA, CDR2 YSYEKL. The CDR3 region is CASSQRPGLAGGDNEQYF. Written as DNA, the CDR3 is TGCGCCAGCAGCCAGAGACCGGGACTAGCGGGAGGGGACAACGAGCAGTACTTC.

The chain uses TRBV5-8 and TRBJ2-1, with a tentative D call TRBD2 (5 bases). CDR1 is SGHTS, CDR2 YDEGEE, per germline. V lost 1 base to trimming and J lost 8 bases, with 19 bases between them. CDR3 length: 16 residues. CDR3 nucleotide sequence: TGTGCCAGCAGCTTGTTTGGGCTGAGGGCCGCTGATGAGCAGTTCTTC. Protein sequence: CASSLFGLRAADEQFF.

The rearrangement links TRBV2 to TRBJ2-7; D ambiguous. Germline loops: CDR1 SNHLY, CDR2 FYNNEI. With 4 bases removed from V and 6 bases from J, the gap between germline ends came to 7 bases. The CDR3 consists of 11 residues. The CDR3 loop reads CASSALVEQYF. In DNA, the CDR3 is TGTGCCAGCAGTGCTCTTGTCGAGCAGTACTTC.